Presented here are 27 T cell receptor beta chains from one specimen sequenced in a study of blood T cell repertoires in COVID-19. Measured with immunoSEQ multiplex PCR; TCRdb has only the in-frame clones, and not every one. The sample has 200,000 to 250,000 clones, 86% seen once. Material: PBMCs or T cells enriched from blood (not recorded which). The receptors stem from a man between 35 and 55 years old who had recovered from COVID-19.

The V call is TRBV27, the J call TRBJ2-5, with TRBD1 matching over 7 bases. This CDR3 contains 17 residues. With V trimmed by 2 bases and J by 3 bases, 12 bases remained unmatched. Germline assignment: CDR1 MNHEY and CDR2 SMNVEV (reference sequence). CDR3: CASSLGRSTGLEETQYF. Here the CDR3 DNA reads TGTGCCAGCAGTTTAGGAAGGTCGACAGGGCTGGAAGAGACCCAGTACTTC.

The chain combines TRBV20-1 with TRBJ1-5; D is unclear. The V end lost 3 bases, the J end lost 6 bases, and 12 bases lay between the germline ends. This CDR3 is built from 13 residues. Germline lookup yields CDR1 DFQATT and CDR2 SNEGSKA (reference sequence). DNA of the CDR3: TGCAGTGCTAGTGAGAGCGCCAGTCAGCCCCAGCATTTT. This encodes CSASESASQPQHF.

V is TRBV19 and J is TRBJ1-5; D is undetermined. This CDR3 contains 15 residues. The germline gives CDR1 LNHDA, CDR2 SQIVND (reference sequence). Trimming shortened V by 1 base and J by 0 bases, and 7 bases separated the two germline ends. CDR3 protein: CASSIGRASNQPQHF. In nucleotides, the CDR3 is TGTGCCAGTAGTATAGGGCGGGCTAGCAATCAGCCCCAGCATTTT.

The rearrangement joins TRBV10-3 to TRBJ1-5; D might be TRBD1 (6 bases). The V end was cut by 8 bases, the J end by 9 bases, with 20 bases between. CDR3 length equals 14 residues. Germline loops: CDR1 ENHRY, CDR2 SYGVKD. CDR3 region: CAIGPGDGQSPQHF. CDR3 DNA: TGTGCCATCGGTCCAGGGGACGGCCAATCGCCCCAGCATTTT.

A single count supports this clone. The chain recombines TRBV7-2 with TRBJ2-5, with 11 positions matching TRBD2. Trimming at V came to 1 base and at J to 0 bases, leaving 7 bases not matched to a gene. Germline CDR1 and CDR2: SGHTA and FQGNSA. There are 18 residues in the CDR3. In DNA form, the CDR3 reads TGTGCCAGCAGCTTAGTTGGTGGGACTAGCGGCAACCAAGAGACCCAGTACTTC. Translated, it gives CASSLVGGTSGNQETQYF.

The rearrangement links TRBV5-8 to TRBJ2-1; weak D call: TRBD1 (5 bases). The CDR3 is 14 amino acids. CDR1 is SGHTS, CDR2 YDEGEE, per germline. V was pared by 0 bases and J by 8 bases, with 12 bases between. The CDR3 loop reads CASSLGGRVHEQFF. CDR3 bases: TGTGCCAGCAGCTTGGGGGGCAGGGTCCATGAGCAGTTCTTC. The full variable domain, its missing parts supplied by reference TRBV5-8 and TRBJ2-1, is EAGVTQSPTHLIKTRGQQATLRCSPISGHTSVYWYQQALGLGLQFLLWYDEGEERNRGNFPPRFSGRQFPNYSSELNVNALELEDSALYLCASSLGGRVHEQFFGPGTRLTVL.

The CDR3 DNA reads TGTGCCAGCAGTGAACCGGCGGTTAATCGCAATCAGCCCCAGCATTTT. Residues: CASSEPAVNRNQPQHF. This sequence joins TRBV6-1 and TRBJ1-5, with no clear D. Germline assignment: CDR1 MNHNS and CDR2 SASEGT. V was pared by 2 bases and J by 2 bases, with 13 bases between. This CDR3 contains 16 residues.

The CDR3: CASSLSSLGELFF. For the CDR3, the DNA is TGTGCCAGCAGTTTATCGTCCCTCGGGGAGCTGTTTTTT. The V and J genes are TRBV27 and TRBJ2-2; no clear D gene. Germline V gene sequence: CDR1 MNHEY, CDR2 SMNVEV (reference sequence). Between the trimmed V and J ends, which lost 0 bases and 7 bases, there was a span of 6 bases. CDR3 length: 13 amino acids.

The chain uses TRBV20-1 and TRBJ1-2; 12 nucleotides match TRBD1. Trimming removed 3 bases from V and 6 bases from J; junction bases left unmatched: 8. The CDR3 contains 15 residues. CDR1 and CDR2 from the germline V gene are DFQATT and SNEGSKA (reference sequence). The CDR3 protein is CSASLGGQGADGYTF. The CDR3 coding sequence is TGCAGTGCTAGTCTAGGGGGACAGGGGGCCGATGGCTACACCTTC.

This chain uses TRBV27 with TRBJ2-2; D is unresolved. Germline assignment: CDR1 MNHEY and CDR2 SMNVEV (reference sequence). The CDR3 sequence is 15 residues long. V shed 2 bases and J shed 1 base, with 8 bases lying between them. The CDR3: CASSLNPGNTGELFF. In DNA, the CDR3 is TGTGCCAGCAGTTTAAATCCCGGGAACACCGGGGAGCTGTTTTTT.

This clone was seen once. The genes are TRBV11-2 and TRBJ1-6, with TRBD1 as a possible D gene (5 bases). V gave up 5 bases and J gave up 9 bases, with 14 bases separating them. The CDR3 contains 14 residues. Germline V gene lookup returns CDR1 SGHAT and CDR2 FQNNGV. This CDR3 is CASSPGGVGSPLHF. The CDR3 nucleotides read TGTGCCAGCAGCCCCGGGGGGGTGGGTTCACCCCTCCACTTT.

This sequence joins TRBV7-3 and TRBJ2-1; no firm D call. Germline CDR1 reads SGHTA; CDR2 reads FQGTGA. With 1 base removed from V and 8 bases from J, the gap between germline ends came to 9 bases. The CDR3 spans 13 residues. CDR3 coding DNA: TGTGCCAGCAGCTTAAGCGTTTCGGATGAGCAGTTCTTC. Translated, it gives CASSLSVSDEQFF.

This clone was counted only a few times. The chain couples TRBV18 to TRBJ1-3; D is uncertain. This CDR3 has 15 amino acids. Germline CDR1 is KGHSH and CDR2 is LQKENI. The germline V and J ends were trimmed by 3 bases and 0 bases, with 9 bases remaining between them. The CDR3 DNA reads TGTGCCAGCTCACCCTTGGCCATCTCTGGAAACACCATATATTTT. Translation gives CASSPLAISGNTIYF.

The chain uses TRBV9 and TRBJ2-7, with 8 bases aligning to TRBD1. Trimming removed 4 bases from V and 5 bases from J; junction bases left unmatched: 8. This CDR3 comprises 14 residues. Germline assignment: CDR1 SGDLS and CDR2 YYNGEE. CDR3 coding DNA: TGTGCCAGCAGCACCGACAGGGGAAACGACGAGCAGTACTTC. Its protein is CASSTDRGNDEQYF. Full variable domain (remainder filled in from reference TRBV9 and TRBJ2-7): DSGVTQTPKHLITATGQRVTLRCSPRSGDLSVYWYQQSLDQGLQFLIQYYNGEERAKGNILERFSAQQFPDLHSELNLSSLELGDSALYFCASSTDRGNDEQYFGPGTRLTVT.

The genes are TRBV28 and TRBJ2-7; 7 bases are shared with TRBD2. CDR1 is MDHEN, CDR2 SYDVKM, per germline. This CDR3 contains 13 residues. V lost 5 bases, J lost 6 bases, and 7 bases stayed unmatched. Here the CDR3 reads CASSPRGVFEQYF. CDR3 nucleotides: TGTGCCAGCAGTCCCCGGGGGGTCTTCGAGCAGTACTTC.

This clone showed up just once. This sequence joins TRBV4-2 and TRBJ1-1; 7 positions match TRBD1. The V gene's germline CDR1 is LGHNA and CDR2 YNFKEQ. V gave up 4 bases and J gave up 4 bases; unmatched junction bases: 15. The CDR3 consists of 17 residues. The CDR3 reads CASSPSSLGQGGTEAFF. CDR3 coding DNA: TGTGCCAGCAGCCCATCTTCGCTGGGCCAGGGGGGCACTGAAGCTTTCTTT.

V usage is TRBV4-1 and J usage is TRBJ1-1; tentatively, D is TRBD1 (5 bases). This CDR3 is built from 17 residues. Germline CDR1 MGHRA, CDR2 YSYEKL. V was shortened by 0 bases and J by 8 bases, with 22 bases between the two germline ends. The CDR3 spells CASSQDSYRFGHVEAFF. The DNA for the CDR3 is TGCGCCAGCAGCCAAGATAGTTACCGATTTGGACACGTCGAAGCTTTCTTT.

This chain joins TRBV11-2 and TRBJ2-3; TRBD2 aligns across 7 bases. The V gene's germline CDR1 is SGHAT and CDR2 FQNNGV. The CDR3 has 15 residues. After removal of 9 bases from V and 6 bases from J, the junction contained 15 bases not matched to a gene. This CDR3 is CARRFNGGSQDTQYF. Written as DNA, the CDR3 is TGTGCCAGAAGATTCAACGGGGGGTCCCAGGATACGCAGTATTTT.

This clone was seen more than once but under ten times. V and J are TRBV4-1 and TRBJ2-7, with a tentative D call TRBD2 (6 bases). Germline V gene sequence: CDR1 MGHRA, CDR2 YSYEKL. Trimming stripped 2 bases from V and 0 bases from J, with 14 bases between. This CDR3 comprises 16 residues. The CDR3 bases are TGCGCCAGCAGCCAAAAAAGCGGGTTCAGCTCCTACGAGCAGTACTTC. Protein product: CASSQKSGFSSYEQYF.

This chain uses TRBV29-1 with TRBJ1-2; D ambiguous. The CDR3 has 12 amino acids. V dropped 5 bases and J dropped 7 bases, with 14 bases sitting between them. In germline, CDR1 is SQVTM, CDR2 ANQGSEA. The CDR3, as DNA: TGCAGCGTTAATAGCCAAGAGTCTGGCTACACCTTC. Translated, it gives CSVNSQESGYTF.

This chain joins TRBV7-9 and TRBJ1-6; no clear D. The germline V gene has CDR1 SEHNR and CDR2 FQNEAQ (reference sequence). The CDR3 is 12 residues long. Deletions cut 5 bases from V and 5 bases from J, with 4 bases between. CDR3 residues: CASSTNNSPLHF. The CDR3 DNA reads TGTGCCAGCAGCACAAATAATTCACCCCTCCACTTT.

The gene calls are TRBV7-9 and TRBJ1-1; D is ambiguous. The germline V gene has CDR1 SEHNR and CDR2 FQNEAQ (reference sequence). The CDR3 contains 15 residues. The V gene lost 1 base and the J gene lost 0 bases, with 9 bases spanning the gap. In DNA, the CDR3 is TGTGCCAGCAGCTTAGACGCGTCCCTGAACACTGAAGCTTTCTTT. Protein: CASSLDASLNTEAFF.

There are a few counts of this clone. The chain is built from TRBV3-1 (or the pseudogene TRBV3-2) and TRBJ2-7, with 10 bases that match TRBD2. Losses at the gene ends were 1 base for V and 6 bases for J; bases not matched to a gene: 3. The CDR3 loop spans 14 amino acids. Germline V CDR1 and CDR2: LGHDT, YNNKEL (reference sequence). The CDR3 loop is CASSQGGLATEQYF. CDR3 bases: TGTGCCAGCAGCCAAGGGGGACTAGCGACCGAGCAGTACTTC.

Worth noting for this clone: The sample contains more than one DNA sequence encoding this CDR3. This chain joins TRBV5-1 and TRBJ1-1, with D perhaps TRBD1 (6 bases). There are 14 residues in the CDR3. V lost 0 bases to trimming and J lost 1 base, with 7 bases between them. Germline V CDR1 and CDR2: SGHRS, YFSETQ. In DNA form, the CDR3 reads TGCGCCAGCAGCTTGGGCAGGGGGAACACTGAAGCTTTCTTT. It codes for CASSLGRGNTEAFF. The full variable domain, completed using reference TRBV5-1 and TRBJ1-1, is KAGVTQTPRYLIKTRGQQVTLSCSPISGHRSVSWYQQTPGQGLQFLFEYFSETQRNKGNFPGRFSGRQFSNSRSEMNVSTLELGDSALYLCASSLGRGNTEAFFGQGTRLTVV.

This clone was seen a handful of times. The chain links TRBV4-3 to TRBJ2-1; weak D call: TRBD2 (6 bases). This CDR3 spans 18 amino acids. Germline loops: CDR1 LGHNA, CDR2 YSLEER. V was shortened by 2 bases and J by 2 bases, with 19 bases between the two germline ends. In nucleotides, the CDR3 is TGCGCCAGCAGCCAACTAGGACCGGAGGGGTCGGCCTACAATGAGCAGTTCTTC. Amino acids: CASSQLGPEGSAYNEQFF.

This clone was observed a single time. This sequence joins TRBV7-6 and TRBJ2-5, with 7 bases fitting TRBD1. In germline, CDR1 is SGHVS, CDR2 FNYEAQ. V was clipped by 5 bases and J by 1 base; unmatched bases: 4. The CDR3 covers 14 residues. The CDR3: CASSPRGTQETQYF. CDR3 in DNA: TGTGCCAGCAGCCCCAGGGGGACCCAAGAGACCCAGTACTTC.

The rearrangement uses TRBV18 and TRBJ1-2, with TRBD1 identical over 10 bases. Germline-derived CDR1 and CDR2 are KGHSH and LQKENI. V was pared by 6 bases and J by 2 bases, with 3 bases of the junction left unmatched. The CDR3 consists of 14 residues. CDR3 loop: CASSGTGENYGYTF. The CDR3 bases are TGTGCCAGCTCCGGGACAGGGGAGAACTATGGCTACACCTTC.